This T cell receptor beta chain was retrieved from a study of shared clonotypes between healthy human individuals. V shed 2 bases and J shed 6 bases, with 8 bases lying between them. The CDR3 loop spans 12 amino acids. Germline loops: CDR1 SEHNR, CDR2 FQNEAQ (reference sequence). Profiled with immunoSEQ multiplex PCR; TCRdb holds only in-frame clones, not every one. In the table there are 2 million to 2.5 million clones, more than 85% of which are singletons. Worth noting for this clone: The antigen is undetermined.

Regarding the study as a whole: In this cohort, only blood was sampled, and tissue repertoires likely differ.

The sample was naive CD4+ T cells from PBMCs. Subset meaning: CD45RA+ positively selected. The receptor was isolated from a man younger than 35 in good health. Some clones in this sample may be carry-over from other donors' samples. The genes are TRBV7-9 and TRBJ2-7; D call uncertain. CDR3: CASSLLLGEQYF. The CDR3 region has the DNA TGTGCCAGCAGCTTATTGTTGGGCGAGCAGTACTTC.